Below, 29 T cell receptor beta chains from the same sample are listed, as sequenced in a study of patients and donors after allogeneic stem cell transplantation (dated by TCRdb to between 2020 and 2021). Library creation used RT-PCR. Sequenced using a NextSeq 550. TCRdb reprocessed the public reads (quality trimming at Q25 with fastp, clone calling with MiXCR) and kept in-frame beta chains. Each CDR3 protein gets just one entry, which takes the most common genes and DNA from the rows behind it. Counted in this sample were around 200,000 distinct CDR3 sequences; roughly two fifths of them appeared once. The ten largest clonotypes hold roughly 11% of the sample. Sequencing was done on a sample of blood, either unsorted or a sorted T cell fraction (not recorded which). Every receptor here comes from a human donor who was either an allogeneic HSCT recipient or a stem cell or donor lymphocyte infusion donor (not recorded which). It is not recorded whose cells these are; they may come from a transplant donor.

The V and J genes are TRBV24-1 and TRBJ2-5; 7 bases line up with TRBD1. The CDR3 sequence is 13 residues long. The germline V gene encodes CDR1 KGHDR and CDR2 SFDVKD. J lost 4 bases, V lost 9 bases, and 7 bases had no gene match. DNA for the CDR3: TGTGCCACCGACGGGACAGCCAGAGAGACCCAGTACTTC. The encoded protein is CATDGTARETQYF.

The chain employs TRBV7-6 and TRBJ1-6; 7 nucleotides agree with TRBD1. The junction had 2 bases not matched to a gene; V was cut back by 1 base and J by 5 bases. The CDR3 runs 15 residues. Per germline, CDR1 SGHVS and CDR2 FNYEAQ. CDR3 protein: CASSLGTGHNSPLHF. The CDR3 coding sequence is TGTGCCAGCAGCTTAGGGACAGGACATAATTCACCCCTCCACTTT. The full variable domain, with the rest looked up from reference TRBV7-6 and TRBJ1-6, is GAGVSQSPRYKVTKRGQDVALRCDPISGHVSLYWYRQALGQGPEFLTYFNYEAQQDKSGLPNDRFSAERPEGSISTLTIQRTEQRDSAMYRCASSLGTGHNSPLHFGNGTRLTVT.

The chain links TRBV20-1 to TRBJ1-5; no clear D. The CDR3 runs to 13 residues. V was pared by 5 bases and J by 2 bases, with 10 bases between. Germline V CDR1 and CDR2: DFQATT, SNEGSKA (reference sequence). For the CDR3, the DNA is TGCAGTGCTTCTGAGGAGGGCAATCAGCCCCAGCATTTT. Amino acid sequence: CSASEEGNQPQHF.

V gene TRBV30 combines with J gene TRBJ2-7, with 10 bases that match TRBD1. The germline gives CDR1 GTSNPN, CDR2 SVGIG (reference sequence). The CDR3 has 14 amino acids. The ends lost 2 bases at V and 6 bases at J; junction bases unmatched: 7. The CDR3 coding sequence is TGTGCCTGGAGTAGAGGGACAGGGGTCTTCGAGCAGTACTTC. Translating gives CAWSRGTGVFEQYF. The full variable domain, completed using reference TRBV30 and TRBJ2-7, is SQTIHQWPATLVQPVGSPLSLECTVEGTSNPNLYWYRQAAGRGLQLLFYSVGIGQISSEVPQNLSASRPQDRQFILSSKKLLLSDSGFYLCAWSRGTGVFEQYFGPGTRLTVT.

The chain recombines TRBV7-9 with TRBJ1-2; D remains unclear. Germline V lookup: CDR1 SEHNR, CDR2 FQNEAQ (reference sequence). The ends were cut back, 1 base at V and 8 bases at J, with 11 bases in the middle. The CDR3 loop spans 13 amino acids. CDR3 residues: CASSLDLTSGYTF. CDR3 DNA: TGTGCCAGCAGCTTAGATCTTACTAGCGGCTACACCTTC.

This clonotype was counted a single time. The genes are TRBV7-8 and TRBJ2-5; D unclear. Germline V CDR1 and CDR2: SGHVS, FQNEAQ. V shed 5 bases and J shed 0 bases, with 10 bases lying between them. The CDR3 is 14 amino acids. CDR3 DNA: TGTGCCAGCAGCCGACTGGAGTACCAAGAGACCCAGTACTTC. This gives the protein CASSRLEYQETQYF. The full variable domain, completed using reference TRBV7-8 and TRBJ2-5, is GAGVSQSPRYKVAKRGQDVALRCDPISGHVSLFWYQQALGQGPEFLTYFQNEAQLDKSGLPSDRFFAERPEGSVSTLKIQRTQQEDSAVYLCASSRLEYQETQYFGPGTRLLVL.

This clonotype was detected once. The chain is built from TRBV29-1 and TRBJ2-5; tentatively, D is TRBD1 or TRBD2 (5 bases each). The V and J ends lost 2 bases and 4 bases respectively, with 11 bases between them. The CDR3 sequence is 13 residues long. Germline assignment: CDR1 SQVTM and CDR2 ANQGSEA. CDR3 DNA sequence: TGCAGCGTTGAATGGGGCGCGGGAGAGACCCAGTACTTC. It codes for CSVEWGAGETQYF.

This clonotype occurred a few times. DNA for the CDR3: TGTGCCAGCAGTTCAGTCAACCTTGATCAGCCCCAGCATTTT. Its translation is CASSSVNLDQPQHF. The V gene is TRBV28, the J gene TRBJ1-5; D remains unclear. CDR1 is MDHEN, CDR2 SYDVKM, per germline. This CDR3 has 14 amino acids. V was trimmed by 4 bases and J by 5 bases, leaving 12 bases between them.

The chain is built from TRBV10-3 and TRBJ1-1; TRBD1 matches 8 bases. Germline V gives CDR1 ENHRY, CDR2 SYGVKD. V was pared by 2 bases and J by 1 base, with 3 bases of the junction left unmatched. CDR3 length equals 15 residues. The CDR3 nucleotides read TGTGCCATCAGTGAGGGACAGGGTTGGAACACTGAAGCTTTCTTT. Translation gives CAISEGQGWNTEAFF.

This chain joins TRBV11-3 and TRBJ2-3; D unresolved. Germline CDR1 and CDR2: SGHNT and YENEEA. V was trimmed by 1 base and J by 5 bases, leaving 7 bases between them. The length of the CDR3 is 13 residues. In nucleotides, the CDR3 is TGTGCCAGCAGCTTAGGGCCCGTAGATACGCAGTATTTT. This encodes CASSLGPVDTQYF. The complete variable domain, with remaining parts taken from reference TRBV11-3 and TRBJ2-3, reads EAGVVQSPRYKIIEKKQPVAFWCNPISGHNTLYWYLQNLGQGPELLIRYENEEAVDDSQLPKDRFSAERLKGVDSTLKIQPAELGDSAVYLCASSLGPVDTQYFGPGTRLTVL.

This clonotype showed up just a few times. The rearrangement joins TRBV14 to TRBJ1-2; D unclear. V was cut by 0 bases and J by 5 bases, with 13 bases left in between. Germline CDR1 is SGHDN and CDR2 is FVKESK. CDR3 size: 15 residues. The CDR3 here is CASSQDRVPGYGYTF. For the CDR3, the DNA is TGTGCCAGCAGCCAAGATCGGGTGCCGGGGTATGGCTACACCTTC.

This chain joins TRBV6-5 and TRBJ2-7, with 8 bases identical to TRBD1. Germline assignment: CDR1 MNHEY and CDR2 SVGAGI. This CDR3 contains 14 residues. The V segment lost 6 bases and the J segment 2 bases; nucleotides outside the gene matches: 6. CDR3 sequence (DNA): TGTGCCAGCAGCACCGGGACAGGAGCCTACGAGCAGTACTTC. Translated: CASSTGTGAYEQYF.

The table lists this clonotype with a few counts. The chain links TRBV9 to TRBJ2-3; D is possibly TRBD2 (6 bases). The CDR3 extends over 13 amino acids. Trimming took 0 bases from V and 7 from J, leaving 9 bases between them. Germline CDR1 and CDR2: SGDLS and YYNGEE. The DNA for the CDR3 is TGTGCCAGCAGCGTAGAGGAGGGGAATACGCAGTATTTT. Encoded protein: CASSVEEGNTQYF.

The chain is built from TRBV20-1 and TRBJ1-5, with D uncertain. The CDR3 runs 13 residues. CDR1 is DFQATT and CDR2 is SNEGSKA in the germline V gene (reference sequence). V was pared by 1 base and J by 1 base, with 5 bases between. CDR3 bases: TGCAGTGCTAGAGGGGCGAGCAATCAGCCCCAGCATTTT. This gives the protein CSARGASNQPQHF.

V gene TRBV20-1 combines with J gene TRBJ2-3, with 9 bases that match TRBD1. Germline V gene lookup returns CDR1 DFQATT and CDR2 SNEGSKA (reference sequence). This CDR3 region has 16 residues. J lost 2 bases, V lost 3 bases, and 9 bases had no gene match. CDR3 residues: CSASGPGQGYTDTQYF. The CDR3 DNA reads as TGCAGTGCTAGTGGCCCGGGACAGGGTTACACAGATACGCAGTATTTT.

This clonotype was seen a few times. The chain has TRBV10-3 and TRBJ2-7, with 13 bases lining up with TRBD2. Trimming cost V 0 bases and J 6 bases; bases outside gene matches: 2. The CDR3 covers 15 residues. The germline gives CDR1 ENHRY, CDR2 SYGVKD. The CDR3 protein is CAISESGLAGVEQYF. CDR3 nucleotide sequence: TGTGCCATCAGTGAGTCTGGACTAGCGGGGGTCGAGCAGTACTTC.

This clonotype was detected only a few times. This chain links TRBV24-1 with TRBJ2-2; no reliable D call. Trimming left V 9 bases short and J 2 bases short, with 12 bases between. The CDR3 length is 14 residues. The germline CDR1 and CDR2 sequences are KGHDR and SFDVKD. The CDR3 DNA follows: TGTGCCACCGGGCCCCACCTTAACACCGGGGAGCTGTTTTTT. It codes for CATGPHLNTGELFF.

This clonotype occurred once. The chain links TRBV4-2 to TRBJ1-2; the match to TRBD1 covers 7 bases. V trimming: 0 bases; J trimming: 8 bases; junction bases outside the gene matches: 6. The CDR3 is 14 amino acids. CDR1 and CDR2 (germline): LGHNA, YNFKEQ. This CDR3 reads CASSQERQGGGYTF. In DNA, the CDR3 is TGTGCCAGCAGCCAAGAAAGACAGGGCGGGGGCTACACCTTC.

The chain employs TRBV6-2 or TRBV6-3 and TRBJ2-7; 7 bases fit TRBD2. The CDR3 is 14 residues long. Trimming removed 8 bases from V and 4 bases from J; junction bases left unmatched: 11. The germline CDR1 and CDR2 sequences are MNHEY and SVGEGT. The CDR3 nucleotides read TGTGCCAGCGGAGAATGGGGAGGGTCGTACGAGCAGTACTTC. This encodes CASGEWGGSYEQYF.

This chain connects TRBV3-1 to TRBJ2-1; D is uncertain. The CDR3 spans 13 residues. Between the trimmed V and J ends, which lost 6 bases and 3 bases, there was a span of 9 bases. The germline gives CDR1 LGHDT, CDR2 YNNKEL (reference sequence). CDR3 DNA: TGTGCCAGCAGGGGAACGAACTACAATGAGCAGTTCTTC. It encodes CASRGTNYNEQFF.

This clonotype was found a few times. V usage is TRBV6-5 and J usage is TRBJ2-2, with D unclear. CDR3 length equals 13 residues. The germline V gene encodes CDR1 MNHEY and CDR2 SVGAGI. V lost 4 bases to trimming and J lost 5 bases, with 8 bases between them. The CDR3 DNA reads as TGTGCCAGCAGTTCCGACTGGACCGGGGAGCTGTTTTTT. The encoded protein is CASSSDWTGELFF.

This clonotype showed up just a few times. The genes are TRBV29-1 and TRBJ2-1; 9 bases map to TRBD2. The CDR3 runs to 14 residues. Unmatched junction bases numbered 5, after V lost 5 bases and J lost 3 bases. CDR1 is SQVTM and CDR2 is ANQGSEA in the germline V gene. CDR3 region: CSVPSGADYNEQFF. CDR3 nucleotides: TGCAGCGTTCCTAGCGGGGCTGACTACAATGAGCAGTTCTTC.

This clonotype has only a few counts. The gene calls are TRBV15 and TRBJ2-5; possible D gene TRBD2, 6 bases. With 0 bases removed from V and 4 bases from J, the gap between germline ends came to 18 bases. In germline, CDR1 is LNHNV, CDR2 YYDKDF (reference sequence). The CDR3 has 17 residues. CDR3 residues: CATSRDGGIRSTETQYF. CDR3 nucleotide sequence: TGTGCCACCAGCAGAGATGGGGGGATCAGATCGACAGAGACCCAGTACTTC.

This rearrangement joins TRBV11-2 to TRBJ2-1, with D possibly matching TRBD1 (5 bases). The V gene's germline CDR1 is SGHAT and CDR2 FQNNGV. The V end was cut by 1 base, the J end by 2 bases, with 9 bases between. CDR3 size: 15 residues. Here the CDR3 reads CASSLVTGAYNEQFF. CDR3 DNA: TGTGCCAGCAGCTTAGTTACAGGAGCCTACAATGAGCAGTTCTTC.

In its sample, this clonotype was seen a few times. The chain employs TRBV4-2 and TRBJ1-5; 8 bases map to TRBD1. The CDR3 has 16 residues. CDR1 and CDR2 from the germline V gene are LGHNA and YNFKEQ. The ends lost 5 bases at V and 0 bases at J; junction bases unmatched: 6. The CDR3 DNA is TGTGCCAGCAGCAAAACAGGGGGGTATAGCAATCAGCCCCAGCATTTT. Encoded protein: CASSKTGGYSNQPQHF.

There are a few counts of this clonotype. CDR3 DNA: TGCGCCAGCAGCCGACGGACCGGGACAGGGGACGTGACCGGGGAGCTGTTTTTT. Encoded protein: CASSRRTGTGDVTGELFF. The genes are TRBV5-1 and TRBJ2-2; 10 bases agree with TRBD1. In germline, CDR1 is SGHRS, CDR2 YFSETQ. With 4 bases clipped from V and 5 bases from J, the junction kept 14 bases outside the gene matches. This CDR3 contains 18 residues. The whole variable domain, remainder taken from reference TRBV5-1 and TRBJ2-2, is KAGVTQTPRYLIKTRGQQVTLSCSPISGHRSVSWYQQTPGQGLQFLFEYFSETQRNKGNFPGRFSGRQFSNSRSEMNVSTLELGDSALYLCASSRRTGTGDVTGELFFGEGSRLTVL.

CDR3 bases: TGTGCCAGCAGCCCCCCGTGGAGCTATTACGAGCAGTACTTC. This codes for CASSPPWSYYEQYF. This chain joins TRBV7-9 and TRBJ2-7; D is ambiguous. Deletions cut 5 bases from V and 4 bases from J, with 15 bases between. CDR3 length: 14 residues. The germline V gene encodes CDR1 SEHNR and CDR2 FQNEAQ (reference sequence).

This clonotype was detected a few times. The rearrangement uses TRBV25-1 and TRBJ1-6, with D hard to call. The germline V gene encodes CDR1 MGHDK and CDR2 SYGVNS. With 3 bases removed from V and 5 bases from J, the gap between germline ends came to 8 bases. This CDR3 has 14 amino acids. CDR3 DNA: TGTGCCAGCAGTGAGCGGCTTAATAATTCACCCCTCCACTTT. Translation gives CASSERLNNSPLHF.

The chain combines TRBV29-1 with TRBJ1-1, with TRBD1 identical over 8 bases. This CDR3 has 12 amino acids. V shed 6 bases and J 6 bases; nucleotides not matched to a gene: 6. Germline lookup yields CDR1 SQVTM and CDR2 ANQGSEA. Here the CDR3 reads CSVAGQGAEAFF. The CDR3 region has the DNA TGCAGCGTGGCCGGACAGGGAGCTGAAGCTTTCTTT.